The present TCR beta chain was sequenced within a study of T-cell memory formation after mild COVID-19. Study in general: TCR clusters were largely donor specific. Broader study findings: CD4+ contracting clones were found mainly in CM and EM, and CD8+ ones in EMRA.

One entry per CDR3 protein results from TCRdb running MiXCR on the 5' RACE reads. The sample records about 300,000 distinct CDR3 sequences, roughly 19% being singletons. As to this clonotype: The antigen is unknown.

Germline loops: CDR1 SNHLY, CDR2 FYNNEI. The V end was cut by 4 bases, the J end by 2 bases, with 8 bases between. There are 14 residues in the CDR3. The V gene is TRBV2, the J gene TRBJ2-2; D gene ambiguous. Material: PBMCs or a T cell subset sorted from them (not recorded which). The receptor's source is a man between 18 and 35 years old who had mild COVID-19 (a few samples of this study predate the infection). Cell type and time point are not known. Here the CDR3 DNA reads TGTGCCAGCAGTGTGGGTCGTAACACCGGGGAGCTGTTTTTT. Residues: CASSVGRNTGELFF.